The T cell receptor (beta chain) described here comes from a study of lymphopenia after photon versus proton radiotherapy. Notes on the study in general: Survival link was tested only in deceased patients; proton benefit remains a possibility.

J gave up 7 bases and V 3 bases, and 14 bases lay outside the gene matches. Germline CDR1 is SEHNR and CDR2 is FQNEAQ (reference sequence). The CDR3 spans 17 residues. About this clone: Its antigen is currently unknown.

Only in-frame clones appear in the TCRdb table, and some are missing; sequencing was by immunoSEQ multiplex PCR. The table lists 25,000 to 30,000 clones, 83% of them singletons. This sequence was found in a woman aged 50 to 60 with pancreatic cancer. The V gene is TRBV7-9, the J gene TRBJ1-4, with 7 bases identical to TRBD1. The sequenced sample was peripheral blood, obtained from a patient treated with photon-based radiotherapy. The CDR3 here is CASSFYDRVAEGEKLFF. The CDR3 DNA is TGTGCCAGCAGCTTTTACGACAGGGTGGCAGAAGGTGAAAAACTGTTTTTT.